This TCR beta chain was retrieved from a study of T-cell memory formation after mild COVID-19. General study findings and limits: Whereas later expanders leaned CD4+, clones contracting day 15 to 85 showed a balanced CD4/CD8 makeup. SARS-CoV-2 specificity was not confirmed for second-wave clones peaking on day 37.

This clonotype has only a few counts. What it binds is unknown. 5'RACE primed from the constant segment yielded TCR alpha and TCR beta cDNA libraries bearing sample barcodes and UMIs. TCRdb itself ran the 5' RACE reads through MiXCR, one entry per CDR3 protein. The data hold around 180,000 distinct CDR3 sequences, with approximately 17% observed a single time. The sequenced sample consisted of PBMCs or a T cell subset sorted from them (not recorded which). This clonotype was obtained from a man in his late teens or twenties who had mild COVID-19 (a few samples of this study predate the infection). Cell type and time point are not known.

Here the CDR3 reads CASSLEGVGPQYF. The CDR3 coding sequence is TGCGCCAGCAGCTTGGAAGGGGTAGGGCCCCAGTACTTC. The chain recombines TRBV5-1 with TRBJ2-5, with D possibly matching TRBD1 (5 bases). Trimming removed 0 bases from V and 9 bases from J, with 12 bases in between. The CDR3 is made up of 13 amino acids. The germline CDR1 and CDR2 sequences are SGHRS and YFSETQ.